This section outlines one T cell receptor (beta chain) sequence together with its context. Its antigen is not known. The data originate from a study of vaccination and CD4 T cells after COVID-19. As to treatment: approximately 11-day PBMC culture with coronavirus spike peptide pools or control peptides (ViraFEST assay). The Oncomine TCR Beta short-read assay was applied to DNA of cultured CD4+ T cells. One entry per CDR3 protein, called by TCRdb with MiXCR from the PCR reads. The profile shows about 11,000 distinct CDR3 sequences, about two fifths of them singletons. Trimming at V came to 5 bases and at J to 2 bases, leaving 5 bases not matched to a gene. The CDR3 consists of 15 residues. Germline loops: CDR1 MDHEN, CDR2 SYDVKM.

The source is a human donor who had recovered from COVID-19. Sample: CD4+ T cells from blood, cultured in vitro, taken after SARS-CoV-2 vaccination. The genes are TRBV28 and TRBJ2-2; 7 positions agree with TRBD1. This CDR3 is CASSPGTVNTGELFF. For the CDR3, the DNA is TGTGCCAGCAGTCCAGGGACAGTTAACACCGGGGAGCTGTTTTTT.